Below are 8 T cell receptor beta chains sequenced from a single sample in a study of blood T cell repertoires in COVID-19. TCRdb keeps only in-frame clones here, not all; method: immunoSEQ multiplex PCR. The data contain 130,000 or so clones, 70% to 90% of them singletons. Sequencing used peripheral blood. All receptors derive from a human donor in a cohort sampled during active COVID-19.

The CDR3 nucleotides read TGTGCCAGCAGTGAAGCGGAGGGTACTGAAGCTTTCTTT. It translates to CASSEAEGTEAFF. V usage is TRBV6-1 and J usage is TRBJ1-1; D uncertain. CDR3 length: 13 residues. With 0 bases removed from V and 5 bases from J, the gap between germline ends came to 7 bases. The germline V gene has CDR1 MNHNS and CDR2 SASEGT.

The rearrangement uses TRBV27 and TRBJ2-7; the match to TRBD1 covers 8 bases. The germline gives CDR1 MNHEY, CDR2 SMNVEV (reference sequence). The CDR3 runs to 17 residues. V shed 7 bases and J 6 bases; nucleotides not matched to a gene: 20. The CDR3 sequence: CASTRRTGPRGLGEQYF. DNA of the CDR3: TGTGCCAGCACCAGACGGACAGGGCCCCGAGGCCTTGGCGAGCAGTACTTC.

V gene TRBV1 combines with J gene TRBJ1-1. TRBV1 is annotated as a pseudogene. The CDR3 is 19 residues long. The CDR3 loop reads CTSSQDKPSPLNMNTEAFF. In DNA, the CDR3 is TGCACCAGCAGCCAAGATAAGCCTTCTCCTTTAAATATGAACACTGAAGCTTTCTTT.

This chain links TRBV6-1 with TRBJ2-7, with D uncertain. This CDR3 spans 12 amino acids. Germline CDR1 MNHNS, CDR2 SASEGT. V lost 0 bases, J lost 6 bases, and 6 bases lay in between. CDR3 coding DNA: TGTGCCAGCAGTGAAGCCCTCTTCGAGCAGTACTTC. This sequence encodes CASSEALFEQYF.

As regards this clone: Different DNA sequences within this sample yield the same CDR3. Here the CDR3 DNA reads TGTGCCTGGAGTGTGAGCTACGAGCAGTACTTC. Encoded protein: CAWSVSYEQYF. The chain combines TRBV30 with TRBJ2-7; no reliable D call. The length of the CDR3 is 11 residues. CDR1 and CDR2 (germline): GTSNPN, SVGIG (reference sequence). V dropped 0 bases and J dropped 3 bases, with 3 bases sitting between them.

The V call is TRBV6-5, the J call TRBJ1-4; D not resolved. CDR1 is MNHEY and CDR2 is SVGAGI in the germline V gene. V was shortened by 9 bases and J by 7 bases, with 15 bases between the two germline ends. The CDR3 runs 13 residues. This CDR3 is CASQAARSEKLFF. The CDR3 DNA reads TGTGCCAGTCAGGCAGCTCGCTCTGAAAAACTGTTTTTT.

The V call is TRBV7-8, the J call TRBJ1-6, with TRBD1 matching 9 bases. The J segment lost 9 bases and the V segment lost 2 bases, leaving 8 bases of the junction unmatched. Per germline, CDR1 SGHVS and CDR2 FQNEAQ. CDR3 length: 16 residues. The CDR3 spells CASSLTRTGEGSPLHF. CDR3 coding DNA: TGTGCCAGCAGCTTAACCCGGACAGGGGAAGGTTCACCCCTCCACTTT.

This chain uses TRBV27 with TRBJ2-1, with 13 bases fitting TRBD2. Germline CDR1 MNHEY, CDR2 SMNVEV (reference sequence). V was pared by 6 bases and J by 1 base, with 12 bases of the junction left unmatched. The CDR3 sequence is 19 residues long. CDR3 DNA: TGTGCCAGCAGCCGAGCCCTACTAGCGGGGGGGCTTTCCTACAATGAGCAGTTCTTC. Translating gives CASSRALLAGGLSYNEQFF.